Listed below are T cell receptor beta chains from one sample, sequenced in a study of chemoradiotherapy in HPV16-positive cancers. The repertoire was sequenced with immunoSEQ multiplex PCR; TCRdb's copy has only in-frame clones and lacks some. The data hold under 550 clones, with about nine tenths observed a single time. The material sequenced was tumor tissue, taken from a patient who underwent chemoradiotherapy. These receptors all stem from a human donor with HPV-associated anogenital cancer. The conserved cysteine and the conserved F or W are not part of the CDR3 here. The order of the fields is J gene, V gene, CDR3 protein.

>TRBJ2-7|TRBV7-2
ASSSTSGSYEQY
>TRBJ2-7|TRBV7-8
ASSSFSGQGAYEQY
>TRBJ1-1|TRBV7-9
ASSLLMERAEAF
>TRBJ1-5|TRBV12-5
ASGLWDGQPQH
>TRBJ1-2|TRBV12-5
AIRTGYGYT
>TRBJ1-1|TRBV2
ASWGLGGTEAF
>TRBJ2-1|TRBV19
ASSISLGVYNEQF
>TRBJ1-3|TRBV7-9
ASSFGGNSGNTIY
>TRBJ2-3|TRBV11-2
ASSFSSVGDTQY
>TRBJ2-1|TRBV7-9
ASSLALNIHNEQF
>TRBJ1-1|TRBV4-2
ASSPPGDLGSTEAF
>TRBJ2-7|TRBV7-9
ASAVQSYEQY
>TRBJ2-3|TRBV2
ASSEGRKSTDTQY
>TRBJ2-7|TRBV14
ASSQVVAKAGGLYEQY
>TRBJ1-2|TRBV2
ATGTGGSSNYGYT
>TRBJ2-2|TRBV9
ASSAGPTPIPTGELF
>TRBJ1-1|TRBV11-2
ASSPGQRAEAF
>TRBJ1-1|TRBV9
ASSAQGGRAEAF
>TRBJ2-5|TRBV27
ASRRGWGQGNETQY
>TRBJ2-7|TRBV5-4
ASSFEGTGSFSYEQY
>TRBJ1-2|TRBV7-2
ASSLSLAGRSGGYT
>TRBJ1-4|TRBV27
ASSPIGANEKLF
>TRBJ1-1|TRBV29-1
SVRPGGGAEAF
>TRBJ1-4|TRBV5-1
ASSLSDRAVLF
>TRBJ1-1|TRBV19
ASSRSQVNTEAF
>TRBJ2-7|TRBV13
ASSLPGRLDTYEQY
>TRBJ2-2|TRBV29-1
STRSETGSSGELF
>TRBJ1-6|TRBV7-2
ASSLAQDGTTLH
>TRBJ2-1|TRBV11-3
ASSLVWQYNDEQF
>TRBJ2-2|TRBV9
ASSVTGGTGELF
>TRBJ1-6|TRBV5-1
ASSDPQGGSDSPLH
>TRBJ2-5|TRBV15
ATRNRGLFQETQY
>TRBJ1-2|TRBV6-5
ASGQVVNYGYT
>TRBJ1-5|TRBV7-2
ASSIQGGSNQPQH
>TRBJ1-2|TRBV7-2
ASSSPGKDGYT
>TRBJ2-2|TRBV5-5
ASSSVADYTGELF
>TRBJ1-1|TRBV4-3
ASSQDSYTEAF
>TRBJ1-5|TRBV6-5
ASSYSGGNQPQH
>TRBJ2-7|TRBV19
ASSRDRLYEQY
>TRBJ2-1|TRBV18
ASSPGAGWDEQF
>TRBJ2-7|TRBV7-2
ASSLLGQGYYEQY
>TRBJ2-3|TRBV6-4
ASSPGTGDTDTQY
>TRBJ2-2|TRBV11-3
ASSLAGTNTGELF
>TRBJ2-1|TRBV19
ASSIDLSSGTSNEQF
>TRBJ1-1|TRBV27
ASRVMSSEAF
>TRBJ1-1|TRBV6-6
ASSRGGLNTEAF
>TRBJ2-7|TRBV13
ATIGPKDRGSYEQY
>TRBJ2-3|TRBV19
ASSMDLSTDTQY